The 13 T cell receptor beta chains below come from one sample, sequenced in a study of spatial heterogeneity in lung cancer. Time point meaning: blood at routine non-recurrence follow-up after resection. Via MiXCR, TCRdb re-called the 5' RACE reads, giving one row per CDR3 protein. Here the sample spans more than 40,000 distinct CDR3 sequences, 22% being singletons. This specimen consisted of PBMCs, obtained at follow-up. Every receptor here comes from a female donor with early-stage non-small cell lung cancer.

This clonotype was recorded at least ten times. The CDR3 DNA reads TGCAGTGCTCCCAGGAATCCTAGCGGGGGGGCCGGTGAGCAGTTCTTC. Translation: CSAPRNPSGGAGEQFF. The genes are TRBV20-1 and TRBJ2-1, with 12 bases identical to TRBD2. J was trimmed by 9 bases and V by 5 bases; bases with no gene match: 14. Looked up from germline, CDR1 is DFQATT and CDR2 is SNEGSKA (reference sequence). The CDR3 length is 16 residues.

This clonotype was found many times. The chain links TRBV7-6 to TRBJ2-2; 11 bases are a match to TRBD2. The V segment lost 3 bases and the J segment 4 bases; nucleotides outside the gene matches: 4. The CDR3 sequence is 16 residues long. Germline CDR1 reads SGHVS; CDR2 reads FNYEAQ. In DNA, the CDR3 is TGTGCCAGCAGCTTCCAACTAGCGGGAGTCACCGGGGAGCTGTTTTTT. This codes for CASSFQLAGVTGELFF.

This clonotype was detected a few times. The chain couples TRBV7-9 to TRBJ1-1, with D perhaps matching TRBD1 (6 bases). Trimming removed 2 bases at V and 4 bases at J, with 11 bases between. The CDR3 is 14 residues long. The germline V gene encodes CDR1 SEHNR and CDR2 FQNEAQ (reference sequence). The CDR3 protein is CASSLQGGSTEAFF. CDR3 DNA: TGTGCCAGCAGCTTACAAGGGGGTAGCACTGAAGCTTTCTTT. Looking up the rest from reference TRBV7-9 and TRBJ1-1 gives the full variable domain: DTGVSQNPRHKITKRGQNVTFRCDPISEHNRLYWYRQTLGQGPEFLTYFQNEAQLEKSRLLSDRFSAERPKGSFSTLEIQRTEQGDSAMYLCASSLQGGSTEAFFGQGTRLTVV.

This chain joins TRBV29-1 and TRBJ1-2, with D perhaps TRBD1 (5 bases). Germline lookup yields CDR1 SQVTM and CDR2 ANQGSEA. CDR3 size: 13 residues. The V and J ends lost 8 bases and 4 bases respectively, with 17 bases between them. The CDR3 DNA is TGCAGCTCCTCTGGGGACGGAACCTATGGCTACACCTTC. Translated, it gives CSSSGDGTYGYTF.

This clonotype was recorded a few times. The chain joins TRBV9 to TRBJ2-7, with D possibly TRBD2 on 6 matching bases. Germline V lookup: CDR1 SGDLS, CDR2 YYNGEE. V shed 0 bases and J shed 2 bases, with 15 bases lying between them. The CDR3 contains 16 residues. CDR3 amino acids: CASSVGFRGRTYEQYF. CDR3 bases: TGTGCCAGCAGCGTAGGGTTCCGGGGGAGAACCTACGAGCAGTACTTC.

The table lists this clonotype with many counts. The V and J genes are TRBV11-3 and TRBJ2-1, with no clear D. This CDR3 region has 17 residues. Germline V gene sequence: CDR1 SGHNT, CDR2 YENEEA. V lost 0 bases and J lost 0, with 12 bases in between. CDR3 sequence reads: CASSLDPVESSYNEQFF. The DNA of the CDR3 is TGTGCCAGCAGCTTAGACCCAGTCGAGAGCTCCTACAATGAGCAGTTCTTC.

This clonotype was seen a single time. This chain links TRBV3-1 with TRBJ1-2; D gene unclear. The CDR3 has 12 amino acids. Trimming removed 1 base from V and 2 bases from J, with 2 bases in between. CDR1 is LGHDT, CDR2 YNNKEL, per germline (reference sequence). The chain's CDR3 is CASSQVNYGYTF. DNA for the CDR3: TGTGCCAGCAGCCAAGTCAACTATGGCTACACCTTC.

This chain's CDR3 is CSVRDRGTQYF. The CDR3 DNA sequence: TGCAGCGTGAGGGACCGTGGGACCCAGTACTTC. The chain uses TRBV29-1 and TRBJ2-5; the D call may be TRBD1 or TRBD2 (5 bases each). The germline V gene has CDR1 SQVTM and CDR2 ANQGSEA. The length of the CDR3 is 11 residues. Trimming took off 6 bases at V and 7 bases at J, with 12 bases between the two ends.

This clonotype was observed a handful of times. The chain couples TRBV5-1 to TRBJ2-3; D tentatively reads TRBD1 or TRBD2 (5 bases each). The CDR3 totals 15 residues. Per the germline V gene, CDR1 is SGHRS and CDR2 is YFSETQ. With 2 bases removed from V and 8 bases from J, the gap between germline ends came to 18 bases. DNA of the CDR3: TGCGCCAGCAGCTTTGGGGGACCCGGGCAAGGTACGCAGTATTTT. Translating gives CASSFGGPGQGTQYF.

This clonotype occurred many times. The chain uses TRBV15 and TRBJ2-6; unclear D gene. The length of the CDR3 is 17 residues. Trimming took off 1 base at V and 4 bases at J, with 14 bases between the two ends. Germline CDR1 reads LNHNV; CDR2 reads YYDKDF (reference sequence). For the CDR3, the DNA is TGTGCCACCAGCAGAGGTCGACTGGCCCAAGGGGCCAACGTCCTGACTTTC. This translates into CATSRGRLAQGANVLTF.

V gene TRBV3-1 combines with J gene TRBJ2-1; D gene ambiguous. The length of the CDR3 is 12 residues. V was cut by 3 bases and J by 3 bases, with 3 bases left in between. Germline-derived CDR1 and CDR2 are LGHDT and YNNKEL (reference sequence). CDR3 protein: CASSHGYNEQFF. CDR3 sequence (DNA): TGTGCCAGCAGCCATGGCTACAATGAGCAGTTCTTC.

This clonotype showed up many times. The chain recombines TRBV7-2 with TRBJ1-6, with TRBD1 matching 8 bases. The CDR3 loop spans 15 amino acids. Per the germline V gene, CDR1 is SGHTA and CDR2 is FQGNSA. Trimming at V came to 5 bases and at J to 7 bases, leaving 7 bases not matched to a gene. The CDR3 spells CASSQSYRGNSPLHF. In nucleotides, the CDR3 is TGTGCCAGCAGCCAAAGTTACAGGGGGAATTCACCCCTCCACTTT. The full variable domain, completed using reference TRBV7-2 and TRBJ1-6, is GAGVSQSPSNKVTEKGKDVELRCDPISGHTALYWYRQSLGQGLEFLIYFQGNSAPDKSGLPSDRFSAERTGGSVSTLTIQRTQQEDSAVYLCASSQSYRGNSPLHFGNGTRLTVT.

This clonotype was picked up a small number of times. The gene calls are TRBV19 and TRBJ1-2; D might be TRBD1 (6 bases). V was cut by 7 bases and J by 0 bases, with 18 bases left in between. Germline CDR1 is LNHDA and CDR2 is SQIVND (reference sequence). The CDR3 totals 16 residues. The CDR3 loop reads CASIGADSTTNYGYTF. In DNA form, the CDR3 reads TGTGCCAGTATCGGGGCGGACAGCACTACTAACTATGGCTACACCTTC.